The 17 T cell receptor beta chains presented below share a single source sample, sequenced in a study of cytomegalovirus exposure and HLA in healthy donors. This table comes from immunoSEQ multiplex PCR, and its TCRdb copy is limited to in-frame clones, with some not included. This sample has some 220,000 clones, with around nine tenths found just once. Sequences were obtained from PBMCs. These receptors all come from a woman in her late teens or twenties in good health and CMV-seronegative.

The chain employs TRBV25-1 and TRBJ1-2, with D unresolved. The ends were cut back, 3 bases at V and 3 bases at J, with 14 bases in the middle. Germline loops: CDR1 MGHDK, CDR2 SYGVNS. This CDR3 is 15 amino acids long. In DNA form, the CDR3 reads TGTGCCAGCAGTGACCGCCGAGGGAGGGACTATGGCTACACCTTC. It codes for CASSDRRGRDYGYTF.

This clone was seen a single time. The chain combines TRBV5-1 with TRBJ2-3; 9 bases are shared with TRBD2. The ends lost 3 bases at V and 2 bases at J; junction bases unmatched: 10. The CDR3 loop spans 17 amino acids. Germline V gene lookup returns CDR1 SGHRS and CDR2 YFSETQ. The CDR3 DNA follows: TGCGCCAGCAGCTCTAGCGGGACCCGCCTTTACACAGATACGCAGTATTTT. Residues: CASSSSGTRLYTDTQYF.

The V gene is TRBV11-3, the J gene TRBJ2-7, with a tentative D call TRBD2 (6 bases). Germline CDR1 reads SGHNT; CDR2 reads YENEEA. The CDR3 runs to 16 residues. Trimming removed 5 bases at V and 2 bases at J, with 19 bases between. CDR3 bases: TGTGCCAGCAGCGCAGGAGGGGCGGGAAGAACCTACGAGCAGTACTTC. Amino acids: CASSAGGAGRTYEQYF.

The gene calls are TRBV5-1 and TRBJ1-2; D possibly corresponds to TRBD1 (6 bases). The germline V gene encodes CDR1 SGHRS and CDR2 YFSETQ. The CDR3 has 14 amino acids. Trimming took off 5 bases at V and 5 bases at J, with 16 bases between the two ends. CDR3 nucleotide sequence: TGCGCCAGCAGACCAGCGGGGGGCGAATATGGCTACACCTTC. Its translation: CASRPAGGEYGYTF. The entire variable domain, with the rest obtained from reference TRBV5-1 and TRBJ1-2, is as follows: KAGVTQTPRYLIKTRGQQVTLSCSPISGHRSVSWYQQTPGQGLQFLFEYFSETQRNKGNFPGRFSGRQFSNSRSEMNVSTLELGDSALYLCASRPAGGEYGYTFGSGTRLTVV.

The chain links TRBV2 to TRBJ1-2; tentatively, D is TRBD1 (6 bases). The V end lost 11 bases, the J end lost 4 bases, and 11 bases lay between the germline ends. This CDR3 has 11 amino acids. Germline V gene lookup returns CDR1 SNHLY and CDR2 FYNNEI. In DNA form, the CDR3 reads TGTGCCCCTGACAGGACCTATGGCTACACCTTC. Translation gives CAPDRTYGYTF. Complete variable domain (other parts from reference TRBV2 and TRBJ1-2): EPEVTQTPSHQVTQMGQEVILRCVPISNHLYFYWYRQILGQKVEFLVSFYNNEISEKSEIFDDQFSVERPDGSNFTLKIRSTKLEDSAMYFCAPDRTYGYTFGSGTRLTVV.

V usage is TRBV2 and J usage is TRBJ1-1; D gene uncertain. The CDR3 has 15 amino acids. The germline gives CDR1 SNHLY, CDR2 FYNNEI. Trimming took 8 bases from V and 4 from J, leaving 20 bases between them. CDR3 sequence (DNA): TGTGCCAGCCTAAATACCGGGGAAGGTAGCACTGAAGCTTTCTTT. Its protein is CASLNTGEGSTEAFF.

V and J are TRBV5-4 and TRBJ2-1; 7 bases map to TRBD1. The CDR3 sequence is 15 residues long. Germline V gives CDR1 SGHNT, CDR2 YYREEE (reference sequence). Trimming at V came to 0 bases and at J to 0 bases, leaving 0 bases not matched to a gene. CDR3 sequence: CASSLGQGSYNEQFF. For the CDR3, the DNA is TGTGCCAGCAGCTTGGGACAGGGCTCCTACAATGAGCAGTTCTTC.

This clone was recorded once. The genes are TRBV10-2 and TRBJ2-5, with D perhaps matching TRBD1 (5 bases). Looked up from germline, CDR1 is WSHSY and CDR2 is SAAADI. The ends were cut back, 5 bases at V and 2 bases at J, with 15 bases in the middle. The CDR3 loop spans 15 amino acids. CDR3 sequence: CASSQGNNHQETQYF. CDR3 sequence (DNA): TGCGCCAGCAGTCAGGGTAATAACCATCAAGAGACCCAGTACTTC.

In its sample, this clone was seen a few times. The rearrangement links TRBV10-3 to TRBJ2-7, with D perhaps TRBD1 (6 bases). The CDR3 spans 13 residues. Deletions cut 0 bases from V and 4 bases from J, with 7 bases between. Per germline, CDR1 ENHRY and CDR2 SYGVKD. The DNA of the CDR3 is TGTGCCATCAGTGAGTCGGGACAATACGAGCAGTACTTC. Its protein product is CAISESGQYEQYF.

The chain combines TRBV5-1 with TRBJ1-1; a weak D match, TRBD1 (5 bases). Germline V gene lookup returns CDR1 SGHRS and CDR2 YFSETQ. CDR3 length equals 15 residues. The V end lost 0 bases, the J end lost 4 bases, and 13 bases lay between the germline ends. This chain's CDR3 is CASSLDRQGATEAFF. CDR3 bases: TGCGCCAGCAGCTTGGATCGCCAGGGCGCCACTGAAGCTTTCTTT.

This chain uses TRBV5-1 with TRBJ2-3; 7 nucleotides match TRBD1. Germline V gene data show CDR1 as SGHRS and CDR2 as YFSETQ. V shed 4 bases and J 1 base; nucleotides not matched to a gene: 9. CDR3 length: 16 amino acids. CDR3 in DNA: TGCGCCAGCAGCCAGATCAGGGGGTCTGGCACAGATACGCAGTATTTT. Translating it yields CASSQIRGSGTDTQYF.

The chain couples TRBV6-1 to TRBJ1-4, with D perhaps TRBD1 (5 bases). The CDR3 sequence is 13 residues long. Deletions cut 3 bases from V and 6 bases from J, with 8 bases between. Per the germline V gene, CDR1 is MNHNS and CDR2 is SASEGT. For the CDR3, the DNA is TGTGCCAGCAGTGACAGGGCTGATGAAAAACTGTTTTTT. This gives the protein CASSDRADEKLFF.

The chain links TRBV2 to TRBJ2-1; 10 bases are shared with TRBD2. Per the germline V gene, CDR1 is SNHLY and CDR2 is FYNNEI. Germline trimming cut 8 bases from V and 0 bases from J; bases unmatched to any gene: 7. This CDR3 spans 16 amino acids. CDR3 bases: TGTGCCAGCCGAAAACTAGCGGGGAGCTCCTACAATGAGCAGTTCTTC. It is translated as CASRKLAGSSYNEQFF.

The chain links TRBV4-1 to TRBJ1-5, with a possible D match to TRBD1 (6 bases). Germline CDR1 is MGHRA and CDR2 is YSYEKL. CDR3 length equals 15 residues. V lost 1 base to trimming and J lost 4 bases, with 11 bases between them. The CDR3 here is CASSQAGTLNQPQHF. The CDR3 region has the DNA TGCGCCAGCAGCCAAGCCGGGACACTTAATCAGCCCCAGCATTTT.

The rearrangement uses TRBV5-7 and TRBJ1-5; D possibly corresponds to TRBD1 (5 bases). TRBV5-7 is an open reading frame whose function is uncertain. V was trimmed by 2 bases and J by 6 bases, leaving 15 bases between them. The CDR3 loop spans 15 amino acids. The CDR3 DNA follows: TGTGCCAGCAGCTTTCCAAACAGGTCGGTTCAGCCCCAGCATTTT. This sequence encodes CASSFPNRSVQPQHF.

CDR3 sequence reads: CSVVQGLNTEAFF. The DNA for the CDR3 is TGCAGCGTTGTGCAGGGATTGAACACTGAAGCTTTCTTT. The rearrangement uses TRBV29-1 and TRBJ1-1; D possibly corresponds to TRBD1 (5 bases). Germline V CDR1 and CDR2: SQVTM, ANQGSEA. Trimming stripped 4 bases from V and 0 bases from J, with 9 bases between. This CDR3 has 13 residues.

The rearrangement uses TRBV27 and TRBJ2-5, with TRBD2 matching 11 bases. The CDR3 is made up of 15 amino acids. The ends lost 3 bases at V and 4 bases at J; junction bases unmatched: 4. Germline loops: CDR1 MNHEY, CDR2 SMNVEV (reference sequence). The chain's CDR3 is CASSFSGRGRETQYF. CDR3 nucleotides: TGTGCCAGCAGTTTTAGCGGGAGGGGGCGAGAGACCCAGTACTTC.